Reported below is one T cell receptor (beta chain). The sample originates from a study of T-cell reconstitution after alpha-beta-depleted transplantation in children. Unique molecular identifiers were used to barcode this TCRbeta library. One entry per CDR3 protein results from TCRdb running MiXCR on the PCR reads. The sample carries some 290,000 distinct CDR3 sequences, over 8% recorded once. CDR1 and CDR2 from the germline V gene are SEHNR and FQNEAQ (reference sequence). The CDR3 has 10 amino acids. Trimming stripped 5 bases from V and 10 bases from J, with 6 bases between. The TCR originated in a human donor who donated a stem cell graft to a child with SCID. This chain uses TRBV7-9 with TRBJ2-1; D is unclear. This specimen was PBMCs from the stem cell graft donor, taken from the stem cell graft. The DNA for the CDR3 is TGTGCCAGCAGCCATCTCGAGCAGTTCTTC. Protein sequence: CASSHLEQFF.